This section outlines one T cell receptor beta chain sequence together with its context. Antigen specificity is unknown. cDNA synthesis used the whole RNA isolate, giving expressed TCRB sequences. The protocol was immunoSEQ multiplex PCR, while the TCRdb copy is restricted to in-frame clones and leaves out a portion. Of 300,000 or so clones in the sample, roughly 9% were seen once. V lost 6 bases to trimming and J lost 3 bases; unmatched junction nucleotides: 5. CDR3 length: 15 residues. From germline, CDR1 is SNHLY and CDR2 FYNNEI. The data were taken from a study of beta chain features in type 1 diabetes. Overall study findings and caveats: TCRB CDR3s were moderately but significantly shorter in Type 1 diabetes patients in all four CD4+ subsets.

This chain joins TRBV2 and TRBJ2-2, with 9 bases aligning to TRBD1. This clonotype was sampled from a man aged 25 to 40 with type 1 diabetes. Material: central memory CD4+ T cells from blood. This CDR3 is CASRGTGRDTGELFF. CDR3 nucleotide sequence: TGTGCCAGCAGAGGGACAGGGAGGGACACCGGGGAGCTGTTTTTT.